The 26 T cell receptor beta chains below were found in one sample sequenced in a study of T cell responses to AZD1222 COVID-19 vaccine. Clones were read by immunoSEQ multiplex PCR, and TCRdb kept only the in-frame ones, dropping some. The sample holds approximately 75,000 clones; 85% to 90% are singletons and the top ten take around 1.5%. The input for sequencing was peripheral blood, taken 28 days after the second AZD1222 dose. The receptors were sampled from an adult who received the AZD1222 COVID-19 vaccine.

The chain joins TRBV2 to TRBJ1-5; D remains unclear. Trimming removed 5 bases at V and 7 bases at J, with 15 bases between. This CDR3 has 14 amino acids. CDR1 is SNHLY, CDR2 FYNNEI, per germline. The CDR3 bases are TGTGCCAGCAGTCTGAGGGCGTGGAGGCAGCCCCAGCATTTT. Protein: CASSLRAWRQPQHF.

The rearrangement joins TRBV19 to TRBJ2-7, with D perhaps TRBD1 or TRBD2 (5 bases each). The length of the CDR3 is 12 residues. V was pared by 11 bases and J by 8 bases, with 19 bases between. Per germline, CDR1 LNHDA and CDR2 SQIVND (reference sequence). The chain's CDR3 is CALAPGTIQQYF. In DNA form, the CDR3 reads TGTGCCCTCGCGCCCGGGACCATCCAGCAGTACTTC.

The V and J genes are TRBV28 and TRBJ1-6; no definite D call. This CDR3 comprises 15 residues. V lost 2 bases and J 13 bases, leaving 18 bases between the germline ends. Looked up from germline, CDR1 is MDHEN and CDR2 is SYDVKM. DNA for the CDR3: TGTGCCAGCAGTTTAGAAACTATCGGCCTGTCGCCCCTCCACTTT. It specifies CASSLETIGLSPLHF.

As DNA, the CDR3 is TGTGCCAGTAGTATTTTGGGACAGGGTGGCAGCAATCAGCCCCAGCATTTT. This codes for CASSILGQGGSNQPQHF. This chain connects TRBV19 to TRBJ1-5; the match to TRBD1 covers 9 bases. Germline CDR1 and CDR2: LNHDA and SQIVND (reference sequence). This CDR3 contains 17 residues. After removal of 3 bases from V and 1 base from J, the junction contained 7 bases not matched to a gene.

This sequence joins TRBV4-3 and TRBJ2-6, with D hard to call. The CDR3 runs 14 residues. V lost 11 bases to trimming and J lost 2 bases, with 13 bases between them. Germline lookup yields CDR1 LGHNA and CDR2 YSLEER. DNA of the CDR3: TGCGCCTCAGCTCGGAGAGCTGGGGCCAACGTCCTGACTTTC. This encodes CASARRAGANVLTF.

The chain has TRBV11-2 and TRBJ2-7; D is undetermined. Germline V gene lookup returns CDR1 SGHAT and CDR2 FQNNGV. The CDR3 loop spans 15 amino acids. V shed 4 bases and J shed 0 bases, with 13 bases lying between them. The chain's CDR3 is CASSSLSRASYEQYF. DNA of the CDR3: TGTGCCAGCAGCTCCCTTTCTCGCGCCTCCTACGAGCAGTACTTC.

The rearrangement joins TRBV5-1 to TRBJ2-7, with a possible D match to TRBD1 (7 bases). This CDR3 comprises 15 residues. V lost 4 bases to trimming and J lost 6 bases, with 20 bases between them. Germline CDR1 and CDR2: SGHRS and YFSETQ. The CDR3, as DNA: TGCGCCAGCAGCGTGACAGGGAGGATGGAGGGCGAGCAGTACTTC. Its translation is CASSVTGRMEGEQYF.

The V call is TRBV2, the J call TRBJ2-7; 7 positions agree with TRBD1. Germline values: CDR1 SNHLY, CDR2 FYNNEI. The CDR3 totals 13 residues. The V gene end was trimmed by 4 bases and the J gene end by 4 bases; junction bases not matched to a gene: 4. The DNA of the CDR3 is TGTGCCAGCAGTGTAACAGGGGTTTACGAGCAGTACTTC. Protein product: CASSVTGVYEQYF.

V usage is TRBV28 and J usage is TRBJ1-6; D is possibly TRBD1 (5 bases). Looked up from germline, CDR1 is MDHEN and CDR2 is SYDVKM. This CDR3 comprises 14 residues. Trimming took off 3 bases at V and 14 bases at J, with 17 bases between the two ends. The CDR3 nucleotides are TGTGCCAGCAGTTTCCTCACAGGCATCGGGACCCTCCACTTT. It encodes CASSFLTGIGTLHF.

The V and J genes are TRBV28 and TRBJ1-6; no clear D gene. Per the germline V gene, CDR1 is MDHEN and CDR2 is SYDVKM. The CDR3 length is 15 residues. V dropped 2 bases and J dropped 10 bases, with 15 bases sitting between them. CDR3 sequence: CASSLNYGVHSPLHF. The CDR3 DNA reads as TGTGCCAGCAGTTTAAATTATGGGGTGCACTCACCCCTCCACTTT.

The V gene is TRBV5-1, the J gene TRBJ1-1, with 7 bases identical to TRBD1. The CDR3 sequence is 15 residues long. CDR1 and CDR2 (germline): SGHRS, YFSETQ. With 4 bases clipped from V and 1 base from J, the junction kept 7 bases outside the gene matches. The CDR3: CASSKDRPSNTEAFF. The DNA for the CDR3 is TGCGCCAGCAGCAAGGACAGGCCCTCGAACACTGAAGCTTTCTTT.

The gene calls are TRBV27 and TRBJ2-7; a weak D match, TRBD2 (6 bases). The CDR3 covers 14 residues. CDR1 and CDR2 from the germline V gene are MNHEY and SMNVEV (reference sequence). Trimming took off 2 bases at V and 2 bases at J, with 10 bases between the two ends. The CDR3 DNA reads TGTGCCAGCAGTTTAGGAGGGGATCCCTACGAGCAGTACTTC. Protein sequence: CASSLGGDPYEQYF.

This clone was recorded once. The rearrangement joins TRBV11-2 to TRBJ2-3; 7 bases are a match to TRBD2. V gave up 3 bases and J gave up 4 bases; unmatched junction bases: 1. In germline, CDR1 is SGHAT, CDR2 FQNNGV. The CDR3 contains 13 residues. This CDR3 reads CASSFGGSDTQYF. Written as DNA, the CDR3 is TGTGCCAGCAGCTTCGGGGGGTCAGATACGCAGTATTTT.

V and J are TRBV7-2 and TRBJ2-7; D may be TRBD2 (5 bases). The ends were cut back, 1 base at V and 7 bases at J, with 11 bases in the middle. Germline CDR1 and CDR2: SGHTA and FQGNSA. The CDR3 extends over 13 amino acids. The CDR3 loop reads CASSLVVREEQYF. CDR3 bases: TGTGCCAGCAGCTTAGTCGTTAGGGAGGAGCAGTACTTC.

The chain joins TRBV7-9 to TRBJ2-5; D remains unclear. Germline lookup yields CDR1 SEHNR and CDR2 FQNEAQ (reference sequence). The V and J ends lost 3 bases and 2 bases respectively, with 10 bases between them. This CDR3 comprises 14 residues. CDR3 nucleotides: TGTGCCAGCAGCTTTCCGGGCAGACAAGAGACCCAGTACTTC. This encodes CASSFPGRQETQYF.

About this clone itself: At one end the junction does not follow the germline gene, possibly because of a read error. V and J are TRBV3-1 (or the pseudogene TRBV3-2) and TRBJ2-1; 12 bases align to TRBD2. Germline CDR1 LGHDT, CDR2 YNNKEL (reference sequence). This CDR3 is 14 amino acids long. The CDR3 sequence is CASSQASGGAILVF. The CDR3 bases are TGTGCCAGCAGCCAGGCTAGCGGGGGGGCAATCTTGGTCTTC.

The chain combines TRBV7-8 with TRBJ2-5, with D tentatively TRBD1 or TRBD2 (8 bases each). The V end was cut by 7 bases, the J end by 2 bases, with 20 bases between. The germline V gene encodes CDR1 SGHVS and CDR2 FQNEAQ. The CDR3 totals 16 residues. The CDR3 loop reads CASTAREGQVQETQYF. CDR3 nucleotide sequence: TGTGCCAGCACCGCCCGGGAGGGACAGGTTCAAGAGACCCAGTACTTC.

With regard to this clone: The sample carries other DNA sequences with the same CDR3. This sequence joins TRBV4-1 and TRBJ1-1; D uncertain. Trimming took off 1 base at V and 1 base at J, with 4 bases between the two ends. This CDR3 is 13 amino acids long. The V gene's germline CDR1 is MGHRA and CDR2 YSYEKL. The CDR3 region is CASSQAKNTEAFF. Here the CDR3 DNA reads TGCGCCAGCAGCCAAGCAAAGAACACTGAAGCTTTCTTT.

This clone was recorded only once. The chain uses TRBV5-1 and TRBJ1-6; D remains ambiguous. Germline lookup yields CDR1 SGHRS and CDR2 YFSETQ. CDR3 length: 15 amino acids. V was cut by 0 bases and J by 8 bases, with 12 bases left in between. CDR3 nucleotides: TGCGCCAGCAGCTTGGGCGGATCAAGATATTCACCCCTCCACTTT. Its translation is CASSLGGSRYSPLHF.

The chain is built from TRBV2 and TRBJ1-5; tentatively, D is TRBD1 (5 bases). CDR3 length: 14 residues. Germline values: CDR1 SNHLY, CDR2 FYNNEI. Trimming stripped 8 bases from V and 2 bases from J, with 13 bases between. This CDR3 is CASLGELGNQPQHF. CDR3 sequence (DNA): TGTGCCAGCCTAGGGGAGTTGGGCAATCAGCCCCAGCATTTT.

This clone was seen a single time. CDR3 residues: CASSLALDPHSGGYTF. CDR3 nucleotides: TGCGCCAGCAGCTTGGCTTTGGACCCCCATTCGGGTGGCTACACCTTC. The chain joins TRBV5-1 to TRBJ1-2; D uncertain. The germline V and J ends were trimmed by 0 bases and 7 bases, with 19 bases remaining between them. The CDR3 is 16 amino acids. CDR1 is SGHRS, CDR2 YFSETQ, per germline.

The rearrangement joins TRBV5-4 to TRBJ2-1, with 7 bases fitting TRBD1. V gave up 1 base and J gave up 4 bases; unmatched junction bases: 5. The CDR3 is made up of 15 amino acids. The germline CDR1 and CDR2 sequences are SGHNT and YYREEE (reference sequence). For the CDR3, the DNA is TGTGCCAGCAGCTTGACAGGGGAGCTGTACAATGAGCAGTTCTTC. This translates into CASSLTGELYNEQFF.

The V call is TRBV21-1, the J call TRBJ2-3; TRBD2 is the table's D call, not checked against the DNA. TRBV21-1 is a documented pseudogene. The CDR3 has 19 residues. The CDR3 nucleotides read TGTGCCAGCGGTCACCGGGTCCTCACTCGCACTAATAGCACAGATACGCAGTATTTT. This codes for CASGHRVLTRTNSTDTQYF.

The chain combines TRBV3-1 (or the pseudogene TRBV3-2) with TRBJ1-2, with D possibly matching TRBD1 (6 bases). V shed 4 bases and J shed 2 bases, with 11 bases lying between them. The CDR3 length is 14 residues. Germline CDR1 is LGHDT and CDR2 is YNNKEL (reference sequence). The CDR3 DNA reads as TGTGCCAGCAGCCCCAGGGGACCCAACTATGGCTACACCTTC. This sequence encodes CASSPRGPNYGYTF.

This clone was found once. The chain combines TRBV5-4 with TRBJ2-3, with 7 bases lining up with TRBD2. This CDR3 is 16 amino acids long. V shed 0 bases and J 0 bases; nucleotides not matched to a gene: 4. The germline V gene encodes CDR1 SGHNT and CDR2 YYREEE (reference sequence). The CDR3 reads CASSLGGGESTDTQYF. The DNA of the CDR3 is TGTGCCAGCAGCTTGGGCGGGGGAGAAAGCACAGATACGCAGTATTTT. Drawing the rest from reference TRBV5-4 and TRBJ2-3, the complete variable domain is ETGVTQSPTHLIKTRGQQVTLRCSSQSGHNTVSWYQQALGQGPQFIFQYYREEENGRGNFPPRFSGLQFPNYSSELNVNALELDDSALYLCASSLGGGESTDTQYFGPGTRLTVL.

The chain couples TRBV3-1 (or the pseudogene TRBV3-2) to TRBJ2-2; D is ambiguous. V shed 4 bases and J shed 6 bases, with 12 bases lying between them. The CDR3 loop spans 14 amino acids. Per the germline V gene, CDR1 is LGHDT and CDR2 is YNNKEL (reference sequence). The CDR3 sequence: CASSRNSVAGELFF. The CDR3 DNA reads as TGTGCCAGCAGCCGGAACTCGGTTGCCGGGGAGCTGTTTTTT.